This TCR beta chain was profiled in a study of blood T cell repertoires in COVID-19. Study summary: COVID-19 samples, acute and convalescent, were from the United States, Italy and Spain. T cells, B-cell-depleted T cells, or PBMCs provided the cDNA or gDNA that served as material.

Per the authors' pipeline: How many nucleated cells were present was estimated from reference gene primer amplification. Measured with immunoSEQ multiplex PCR; TCRdb has only the in-frame clones, and not every one. V, J and clone size reflect that table, while D and trimming were determined from the DNA. This sample yields around 300,000 clones, of which about 91% are seen a single time; 1.5% to 2% belongs to the top ten. In germline, CDR1 is LNHNV, CDR2 YYDKDF (reference sequence). With 7 bases removed from V and 8 bases from J, the gap between germline ends came to 17 bases. There are 14 residues in the CDR3. The Seattle site enrolled patients during active infection and followed them longitudinally.

This TCR was sampled from a young woman with COVID-19, enrolled during active disease. Input material: peripheral blood. The chain has TRBV15 and TRBJ1-4; a weak D match, TRBD1 (5 bases). This CDR3 is CATTGGGLGEKLFF. In DNA, the CDR3 is TGTGCCACCACCGGGGGAGGGTTAGGAGAAAAACTGTTTTTT. Combining the CDR3 with reference TRBV15 and TRBJ1-4 gives the whole variable domain DAMVIQNPRYQVTQFGKPVTLSCSQTLNHNVMYWYQQKSSQAPKLLFHYYDKDFNNEADTPDNFQSRRPNTSFCFLDIRSPGLGDTAMYLCATTGGGLGEKLFFGSGTQLSVL.